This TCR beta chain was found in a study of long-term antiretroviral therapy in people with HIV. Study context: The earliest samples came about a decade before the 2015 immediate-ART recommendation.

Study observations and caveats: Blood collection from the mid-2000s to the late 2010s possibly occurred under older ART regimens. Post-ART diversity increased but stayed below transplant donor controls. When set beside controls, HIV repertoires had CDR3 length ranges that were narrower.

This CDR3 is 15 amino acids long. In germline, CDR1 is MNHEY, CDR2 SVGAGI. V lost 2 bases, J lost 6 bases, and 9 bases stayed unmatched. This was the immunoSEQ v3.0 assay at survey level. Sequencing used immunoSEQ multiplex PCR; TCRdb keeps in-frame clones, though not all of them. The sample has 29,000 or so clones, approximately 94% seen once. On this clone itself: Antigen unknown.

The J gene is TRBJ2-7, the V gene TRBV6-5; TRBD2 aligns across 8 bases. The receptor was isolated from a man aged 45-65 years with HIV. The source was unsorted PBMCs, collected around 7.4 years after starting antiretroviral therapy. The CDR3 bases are TGTGCCAGCAGTTACCCACGGGGGGGCCAGGGCGAGCAGTACTTC. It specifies CASSYPRGGQGEQYF.